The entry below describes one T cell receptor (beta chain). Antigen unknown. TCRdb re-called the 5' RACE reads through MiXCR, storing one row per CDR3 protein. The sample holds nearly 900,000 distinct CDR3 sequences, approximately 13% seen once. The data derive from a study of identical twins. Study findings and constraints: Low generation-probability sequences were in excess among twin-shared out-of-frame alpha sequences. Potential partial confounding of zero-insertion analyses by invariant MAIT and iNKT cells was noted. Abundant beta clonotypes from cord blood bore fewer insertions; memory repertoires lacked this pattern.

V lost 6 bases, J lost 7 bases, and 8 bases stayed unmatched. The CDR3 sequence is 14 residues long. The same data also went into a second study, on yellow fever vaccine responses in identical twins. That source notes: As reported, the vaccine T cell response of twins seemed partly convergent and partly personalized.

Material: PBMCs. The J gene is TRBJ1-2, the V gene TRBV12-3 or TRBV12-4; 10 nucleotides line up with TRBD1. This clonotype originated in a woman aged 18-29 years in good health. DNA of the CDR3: TGTGCCAGCAGCCCCGGGACAGGGGTTGGTGGCTACACCTTC. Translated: CASSPGTGVGGYTF.